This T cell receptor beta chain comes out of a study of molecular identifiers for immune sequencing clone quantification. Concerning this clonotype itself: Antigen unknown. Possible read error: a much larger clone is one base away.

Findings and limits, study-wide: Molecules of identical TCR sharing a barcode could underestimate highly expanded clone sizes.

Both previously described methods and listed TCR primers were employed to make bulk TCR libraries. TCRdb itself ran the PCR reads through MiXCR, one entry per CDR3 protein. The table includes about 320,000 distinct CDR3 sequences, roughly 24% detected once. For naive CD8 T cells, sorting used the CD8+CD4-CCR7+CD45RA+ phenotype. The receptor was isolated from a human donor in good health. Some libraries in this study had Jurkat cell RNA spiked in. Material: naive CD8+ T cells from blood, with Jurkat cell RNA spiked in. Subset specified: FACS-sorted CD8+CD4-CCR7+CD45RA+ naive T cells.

CDR3: CASSQDPGYKQYF. The CDR3 nucleotides read TGCGCCAGCAGCCAAGATCCAGGCTACAAGCAGTACTTC. V gene TRBV4-3 combines with J gene TRBJ2-7, with D unresolved. CDR3 length equals 13 residues. Germline V lookup: CDR1 LGHNA, CDR2 YSLEER.